These 13 T cell receptor beta chains were all obtained from the same sample, sequenced in a study of technical replicates of blood from a handful of donors. Repertoires were generated with immunoSEQ multiplex PCR, while TCRdb's copy carries only in-frame clones and drops some. The data contain around 100,000 clones, around 95% of them singletons. The sequencing sample was made of T cells isolated from PBMCs. Source of these receptors: a human donor in good health.

V and J are TRBV2 and TRBJ2-7, with D maybe TRBD2 (5 bases). The CDR3 is 12 residues long. Germline V gene lookup returns CDR1 SNHLY and CDR2 FYNNEI. Trimming shortened V by 11 bases and J by 4 bases, and 15 bases separated the two germline ends. CDR3 nucleotides: TGTGCCGCAAAGACTCGGACTTACGAGCAGTACTTC. It is translated as CAAKTRTYEQYF.

The CDR3 coding sequence is TGCGCCAGCAGCTTTGGTGGGAGTAGTTCCTACAATGAGCAGTTCTTC. Encoded protein: CASSFGGSSSYNEQFF. The J gene is TRBJ2-1, the V gene TRBV5-1, with D tentatively TRBD2 (5 bases). Trimming left V 2 bases short and J 1 base short, with 13 bases between. CDR3 length: 16 residues. In germline, CDR1 is SGHRS, CDR2 YFSETQ. Using reference TRBV5-1 and TRBJ2-1 for the parts outside the CDR3, the full variable domain is KAGVTQTPRYLIKTRGQQVTLSCSPISGHRSVSWYQQTPGQGLQFLFEYFSETQRNKGNFPGRFSGRQFSNSRSEMNVSTLELGDSALYLCASSFGGSSSYNEQFFGPGTRLTVL.

This sequence joins TRBV18 and TRBJ1-2; TRBD1 aligns across 8 bases. This CDR3 region has 15 residues. Germline trimming cut 3 bases from V and 2 bases from J; bases unmatched to any gene: 5. CDR1 KGHSH and CDR2 LQKENI come from the germline V gene. The CDR3 bases are TGTGCCAGCTCACCTACCGGGACAGGAAACTATGGCTACACCTTC. This codes for CASSPTGTGNYGYTF.

CDR3 nucleotide sequence: TGTGCCAGCAGCGTAACTAGCGGCCAAGAGACCCAGTACTTC. This sequence encodes CASSVTSGQETQYF. The rearrangement links TRBV9 to TRBJ2-5; 8 bases line up with TRBD2. The germline gives CDR1 SGDLS, CDR2 YYNGEE. The V and J ends lost 1 base and 1 base, in that order; junction bases with no gene match: 0. This CDR3 contains 14 residues. Using reference TRBV9 and TRBJ2-5 for the parts outside the CDR3, the full variable domain is DSGVTQTPKHLITATGQRVTLRCSPRSGDLSVYWYQQSLDQGLQFLIQYYNGEERAKGNILERFSAQQFPDLHSELNLSSLELGDSALYFCASSVTSGQETQYFGPGTRLLVL.

In nucleotides, the CDR3 is TGTGCCAGCAGTACTCTAGCGGGAGGCGAGACAGATACGCAGTATTTT. Amino acid sequence: CASSTLAGGETDTQYF. The rearrangement joins TRBV9 to TRBJ2-3; 11 bases line up with TRBD2. V lost 5 bases to trimming and J lost 3 bases; unmatched junction nucleotides: 8. Germline values: CDR1 SGDLS, CDR2 YYNGEE. The CDR3 length is 16 residues. The complete variable domain, with remaining parts taken from reference TRBV9 and TRBJ2-3, reads DSGVTQTPKHLITATGQRVTLRCSPRSGDLSVYWYQQSLDQGLQFLIQYYNGEERAKGNILERFSAQQFPDLHSELNLSSLELGDSALYFCASSTLAGGETDTQYFGPGTRLTVL.

The CDR3 DNA reads as TGTGCCTGGGGGTGGGGGACAGGGGTTGGCACAGATACGCAGTATTTT. It yields the protein CAWGWGTGVGTDTQYF. V and J are TRBV30 and TRBJ2-3; 10 bases fit TRBD1. Germline V CDR1 and CDR2: GTSNPN, SVGIG (reference sequence). The length of the CDR3 is 16 residues. The V gene end was trimmed by 5 bases and the J gene end by 1 base; junction bases not matched to a gene: 9.

The chain has TRBV11-3 and TRBJ1-2, with a weak D call TRBD1 (5 bases). The germline CDR1 and CDR2 sequences are SGHNT and YENEEA. The CDR3 length is 16 residues. Trimming stripped 3 bases from V and 0 bases from J, with 14 bases between. The CDR3 DNA follows: TGTGCCAGCAGCTTCCAGTCAGGGCAGGCTAACTATGGCTACACCTTC. Its translation: CASSFQSGQANYGYTF.

V and J are TRBV7-9 and TRBJ2-1; 11 bases fit TRBD2. CDR1 and CDR2 from the germline V gene are SEHNR and FQNEAQ (reference sequence). The V segment lost 5 bases and the J segment 9 bases; nucleotides outside the gene matches: 12. CDR3 size: 16 residues. Here the CDR3 DNA reads TGTGCCAGCAGCCCATCCACTAGCGGGAGTCACAGTGAGCAGTTCTTC. Its translation: CASSPSTSGSHSEQFF.

V gene TRBV28 combines with J gene TRBJ2-5; D may be TRBD2 (5 bases). Germline CDR1 and CDR2: MDHEN and SYDVKM. Trimming stripped 3 bases from V and 0 bases from J, with 8 bases between. The CDR3 extends over 14 amino acids. The CDR3 DNA follows: TGTGCCAGCAGTTTGTCGGGAAACCAAGAGACCCAGTACTTC. Residues: CASSLSGNQETQYF.

The chain joins TRBV4-3 to TRBJ2-7; D may be TRBD2 (6 bases). The CDR3 is 17 residues long. V was pared by 6 bases and J by 2 bases, with 23 bases between. Germline V gene sequence: CDR1 LGHNA, CDR2 YSLEER. In DNA, the CDR3 is TGCGCCAGCAGTCCTATGCTACCCGGGACTGTAGCCTACGAGCAGTACTTC. It specifies CASSPMLPGTVAYEQYF.

This chain links TRBV7-2 with TRBJ1-5, with D hard to call. The CDR3 contains 15 residues. The germline V gene has CDR1 SGHTA and CDR2 FQGNSA. V was trimmed by 2 bases and J by 0 bases, leaving 8 bases between them. CDR3 region: CASSLLTGSNQPQHF. CDR3 nucleotides: TGTGCCAGCAGCTTACTCACGGGTAGCAATCAGCCCCAGCATTTT. The full variable domain, rest sourced from reference TRBV7-2 and TRBJ1-5, is GAGVSQSPSNKVTEKGKDVELRCDPISGHTALYWYRQSLGQGLEFLIYFQGNSAPDKSGLPSDRFSAERTGGSVSTLTIQRTQQEDSAVYLCASSLLTGSNQPQHFGDGTRLSIL.

This sequence joins TRBV5-1 and TRBJ2-1; 11 positions match TRBD2. The junction had 3 bases not matched to a gene; V was cut back by 3 bases and J by 10 bases. The CDR3 has 13 amino acids. Germline V gene data show CDR1 as SGHRS and CDR2 as YFSETQ. The CDR3 loop is CASSSRLAGEQFF. CDR3 nucleotide sequence: TGCGCCAGCAGCTCCCGACTAGCGGGAGAGCAGTTCTTC.

The genes are TRBV19 and TRBJ2-7; D ambiguous. CDR1 is LNHDA, CDR2 SQIVND, per germline (reference sequence). There are 12 residues in the CDR3. The germline V and J ends were trimmed by 3 bases and 4 bases, with 7 bases remaining between them. This CDR3 is CASSISGYEQYF. The CDR3 DNA sequence: TGTGCCAGTAGTATCTCAGGATACGAGCAGTACTTC.